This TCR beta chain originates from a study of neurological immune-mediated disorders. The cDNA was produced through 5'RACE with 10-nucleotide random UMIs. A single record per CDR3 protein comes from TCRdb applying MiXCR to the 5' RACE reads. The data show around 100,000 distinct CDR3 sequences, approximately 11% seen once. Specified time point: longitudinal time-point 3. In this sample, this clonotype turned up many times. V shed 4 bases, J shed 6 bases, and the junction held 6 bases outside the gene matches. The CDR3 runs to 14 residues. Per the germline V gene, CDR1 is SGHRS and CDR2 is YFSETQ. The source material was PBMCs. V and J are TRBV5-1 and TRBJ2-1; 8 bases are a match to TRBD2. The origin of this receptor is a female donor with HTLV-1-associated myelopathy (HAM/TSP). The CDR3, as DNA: TGCGCCAGCAGCGGCGGGGGGCCCCCCAATGAGCAGTTCTTC. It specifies CASSGGGPPNEQFF. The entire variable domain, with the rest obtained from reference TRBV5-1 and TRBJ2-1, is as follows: KAGVTQTPRYLIKTRGQQVTLSCSPISGHRSVSWYQQTPGQGLQFLFEYFSETQRNKGNFPGRFSGRQFSNSRSEMNVSTLELGDSALYLCASSGGGPPNEQFFGPGTRLTVL.